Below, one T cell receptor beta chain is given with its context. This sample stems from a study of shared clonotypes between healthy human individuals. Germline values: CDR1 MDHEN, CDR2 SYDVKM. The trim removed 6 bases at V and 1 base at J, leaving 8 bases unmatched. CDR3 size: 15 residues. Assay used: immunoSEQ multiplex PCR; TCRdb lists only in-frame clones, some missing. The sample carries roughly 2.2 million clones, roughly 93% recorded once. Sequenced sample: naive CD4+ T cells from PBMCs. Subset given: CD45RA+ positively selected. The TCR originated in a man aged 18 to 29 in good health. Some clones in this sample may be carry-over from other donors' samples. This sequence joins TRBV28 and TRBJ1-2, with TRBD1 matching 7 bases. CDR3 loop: CASSPGQVLNYGYTF. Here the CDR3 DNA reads TGTGCCAGCAGCCCTGGACAGGTCCTTAACTATGGCTACACCTTC.